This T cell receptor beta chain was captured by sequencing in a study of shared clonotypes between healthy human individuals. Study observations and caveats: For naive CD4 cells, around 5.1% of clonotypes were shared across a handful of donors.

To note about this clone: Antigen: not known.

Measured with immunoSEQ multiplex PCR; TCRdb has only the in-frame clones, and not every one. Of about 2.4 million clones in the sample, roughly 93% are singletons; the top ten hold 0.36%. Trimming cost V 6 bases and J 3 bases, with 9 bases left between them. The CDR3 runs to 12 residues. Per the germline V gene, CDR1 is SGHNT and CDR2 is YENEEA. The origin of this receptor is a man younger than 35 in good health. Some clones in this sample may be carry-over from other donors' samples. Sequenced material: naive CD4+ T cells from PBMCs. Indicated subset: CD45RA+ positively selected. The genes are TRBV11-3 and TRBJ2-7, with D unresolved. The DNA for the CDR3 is TGTGCCAGCAGGAGGCTTCACTACGAGCAGTACTTC. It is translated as CASRRLHYEQYF.